These 5 T cell receptor beta chains originate from one sample sequenced in a study of OX40 agonist ivuxolimab in advanced cancers. The repertoire was sequenced with immunoSEQ multiplex PCR; TCRdb's copy has only in-frame clones and lacks some. The repertoire holds 5,000 to 6,500 clones, around 70% seen once, with around 65% in the top ten. The sample in question was CD4+ or CD8+ T cells sorted from blood, obtained in a trial of the OX40 agonist ivuxolimab. Source of these receptors: an adult with an advanced solid tumor such as melanoma, head and neck, liver or kidney cancer.

The CDR3 loop reads CASSPGGSREQPQHF. DNA for the CDR3: TGTGCCAGTAGTCCAGGGGGTTCCAGGGAGCAGCCCCAGCATTTT. This sequence joins TRBV19 and TRBJ1-5; 7 positions agree with TRBD1. Germline values: CDR1 LNHDA, CDR2 SQIVND (reference sequence). V trimming: 5 bases; J trimming: 7 bases; junction bases outside the gene matches: 11. This CDR3 spans 15 amino acids.

This chain joins TRBV7-2 and TRBJ2-5; 8 bases agree with TRBD1. The CDR3 covers 14 residues. Unmatched junction bases numbered 6, after V lost 5 bases and J lost 4 bases. The V gene's germline CDR1 is SGHTA and CDR2 FQGNSA. CDR3 sequence (DNA): TGTGCCAGCAGCCCTAGGGACAGGCGAGAGACCCAGTACTTC. Protein product: CASSPRDRRETQYF.

This chain uses TRBV4-3 with TRBJ1-6; 10 nucleotides align to TRBD1. CDR3 length: 14 amino acids. J was trimmed by 7 bases and V by 3 bases; bases with no gene match: 0. Looked up from germline, CDR1 is LGHNA and CDR2 is YSLEER. CDR3 in amino acids: CASSQGQGNSPLHF. DNA for the CDR3: TGCGCCAGCAGCCAGGGACAGGGGAATTCACCCCTCCACTTT.

The chain is built from TRBV5-1 and TRBJ1-1; 11 nucleotides match TRBD1. Losses at the gene ends were 9 bases for V and 1 base for J; bases not matched to a gene: 14. Looked up from germline, CDR1 is SGHRS and CDR2 is YFSETQ. This CDR3 region has 17 residues. The DNA of the CDR3 is TGCGCCACCACACTCGGGACAGGGGGTTTGGGGAACACTGAAGCTTTCTTT. Its protein is CATTLGTGGLGNTEAFF.

The chain carries TRBV9 and TRBJ2-7; 9 nucleotides line up with TRBD2. The CDR3 has 14 amino acids. Per the germline V gene, CDR1 is SGDLS and CDR2 is YYNGEE. Trimming cost V 3 bases and J 7 bases; bases outside gene matches: 8. CDR3 loop: CASSAGTSLWEQYF. The DNA of the CDR3 is TGTGCCAGCAGCGCCGGGACTAGCCTTTGGGAGCAGTACTTC.